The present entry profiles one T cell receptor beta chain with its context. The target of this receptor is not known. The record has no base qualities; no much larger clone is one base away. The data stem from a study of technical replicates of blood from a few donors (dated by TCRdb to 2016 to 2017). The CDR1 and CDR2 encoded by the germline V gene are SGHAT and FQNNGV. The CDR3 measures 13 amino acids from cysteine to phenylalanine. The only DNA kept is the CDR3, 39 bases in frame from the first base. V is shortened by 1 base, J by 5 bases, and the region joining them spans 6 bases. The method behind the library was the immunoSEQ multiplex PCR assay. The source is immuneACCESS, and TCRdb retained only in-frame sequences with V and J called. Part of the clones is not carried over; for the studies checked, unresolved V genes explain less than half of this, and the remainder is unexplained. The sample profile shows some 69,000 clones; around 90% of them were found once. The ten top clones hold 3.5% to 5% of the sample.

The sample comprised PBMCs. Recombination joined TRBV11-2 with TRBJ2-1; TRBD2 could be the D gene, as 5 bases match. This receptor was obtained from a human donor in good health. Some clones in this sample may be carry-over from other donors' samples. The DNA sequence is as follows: TGTGCCAGCAGCTTAGGGGAGAACAATGAGCAGTTCTTC. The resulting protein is CASSLGENNEQFF.